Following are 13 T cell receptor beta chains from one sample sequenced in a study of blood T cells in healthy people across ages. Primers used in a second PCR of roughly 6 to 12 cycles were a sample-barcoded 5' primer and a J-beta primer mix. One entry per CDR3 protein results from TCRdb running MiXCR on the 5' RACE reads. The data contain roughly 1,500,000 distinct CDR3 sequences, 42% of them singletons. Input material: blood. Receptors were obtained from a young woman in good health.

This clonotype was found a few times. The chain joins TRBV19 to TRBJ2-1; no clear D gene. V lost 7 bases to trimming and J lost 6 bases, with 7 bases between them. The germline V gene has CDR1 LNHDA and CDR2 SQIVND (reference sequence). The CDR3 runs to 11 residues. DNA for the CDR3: TGTGCCAGTATGGGCAGCAATGAGCAGTTCTTC. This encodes CASMGSNEQFF.

DNA for the CDR3: TGCGCCAGCAGCCAAAAGAGTTTCTCCTACGAGCAGTACTTC. This sequence encodes CASSQKSFSYEQYF. The V gene is TRBV4-1, the J gene TRBJ2-7; D remains unclear. There are 14 residues in the CDR3. V was pared by 2 bases and J by 0 bases, with 8 bases between. Per germline, CDR1 MGHRA and CDR2 YSYEKL.

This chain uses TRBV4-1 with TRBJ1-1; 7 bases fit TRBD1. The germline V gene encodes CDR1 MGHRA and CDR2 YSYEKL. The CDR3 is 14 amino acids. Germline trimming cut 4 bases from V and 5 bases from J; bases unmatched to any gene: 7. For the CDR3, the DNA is TGCGCCAGCAGCCCTACAGGGGTGCGGACTGAAGCTTTCTTT. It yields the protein CASSPTGVRTEAFF.

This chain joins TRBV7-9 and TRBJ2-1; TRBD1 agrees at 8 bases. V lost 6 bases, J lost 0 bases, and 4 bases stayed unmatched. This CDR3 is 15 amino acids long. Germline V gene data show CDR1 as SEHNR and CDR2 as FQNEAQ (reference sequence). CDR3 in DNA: TGTGCCAGCAGACCGGGACAGGTCTCCTACAATGAGCAGTTCTTC. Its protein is CASRPGQVSYNEQFF.

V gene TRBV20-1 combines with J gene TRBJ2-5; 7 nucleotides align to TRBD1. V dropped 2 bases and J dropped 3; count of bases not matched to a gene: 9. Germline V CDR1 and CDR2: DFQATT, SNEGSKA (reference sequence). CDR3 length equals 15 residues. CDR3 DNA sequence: TGCAGTGCTAGACCACCGGGACAGAGAAAAGAGACCCAGTACTTC. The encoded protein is CSARPPGQRKETQYF.

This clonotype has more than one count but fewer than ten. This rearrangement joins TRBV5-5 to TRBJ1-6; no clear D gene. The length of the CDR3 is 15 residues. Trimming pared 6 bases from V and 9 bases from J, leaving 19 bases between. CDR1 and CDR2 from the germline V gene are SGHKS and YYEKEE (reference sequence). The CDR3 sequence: CASTPERGDSSPLHF. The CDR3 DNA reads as TGTGCCAGCACCCCGGAGCGGGGAGATTCTTCACCCCTCCACTTT.

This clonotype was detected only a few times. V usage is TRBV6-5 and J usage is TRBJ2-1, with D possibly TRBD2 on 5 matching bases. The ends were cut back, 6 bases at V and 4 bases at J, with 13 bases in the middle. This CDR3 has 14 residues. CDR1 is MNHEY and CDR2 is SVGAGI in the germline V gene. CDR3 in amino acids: CASSRGSQYNEQFF. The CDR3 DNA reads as TGTGCCAGCAGCCGTGGGAGCCAATACAATGAGCAGTTCTTC.

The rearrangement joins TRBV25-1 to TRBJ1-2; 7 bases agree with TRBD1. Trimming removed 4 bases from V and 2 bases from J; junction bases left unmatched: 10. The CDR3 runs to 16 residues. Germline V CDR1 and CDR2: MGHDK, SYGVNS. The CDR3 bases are TGTGCCAGCAGTGCCCCCTCGGGGGGACAGAACTATGGCTACACCTTC. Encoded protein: CASSAPSGGQNYGYTF.

CDR3 sequence reads: CASGLTPSGITIYEQYF. CDR3 in DNA: TGTGCTAGTGGTTTGACCCCATCCGGAATTACTATCTACGAGCAGTACTTC. This rearrangement joins TRBV12-5 to TRBJ2-7; D unclear. The CDR3 has 17 residues. Trimming took 2 bases from V and 3 from J, leaving 20 bases between them. Germline V gives CDR1 LGHNT, CDR2 FRNRAP.

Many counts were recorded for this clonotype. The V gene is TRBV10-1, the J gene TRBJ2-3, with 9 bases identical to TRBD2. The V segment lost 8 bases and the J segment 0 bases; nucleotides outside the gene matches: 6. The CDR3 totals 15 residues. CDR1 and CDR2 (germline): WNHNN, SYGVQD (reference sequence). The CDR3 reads CASPGAGGSTDTQYF. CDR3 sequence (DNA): TGCGCCAGCCCTGGGGCGGGAGGGAGCACAGATACGCAGTATTTT.

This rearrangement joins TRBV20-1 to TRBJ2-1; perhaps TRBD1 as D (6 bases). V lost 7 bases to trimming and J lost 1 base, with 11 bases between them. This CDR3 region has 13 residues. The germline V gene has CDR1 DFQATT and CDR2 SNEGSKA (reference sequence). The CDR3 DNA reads TGCAGTGTTATTAGGGGGTCCTACAATGAGCAGTTCTTC. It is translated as CSVIRGSYNEQFF.

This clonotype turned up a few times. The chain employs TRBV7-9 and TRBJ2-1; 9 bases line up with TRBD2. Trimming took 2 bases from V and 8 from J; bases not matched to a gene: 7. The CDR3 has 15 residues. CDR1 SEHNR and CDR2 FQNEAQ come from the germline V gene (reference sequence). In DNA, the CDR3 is TGTGCCAGCAGCTTACCTAGCGGGGTAATCTATGAGCAGTTCTTC. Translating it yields CASSLPSGVIYEQFF.

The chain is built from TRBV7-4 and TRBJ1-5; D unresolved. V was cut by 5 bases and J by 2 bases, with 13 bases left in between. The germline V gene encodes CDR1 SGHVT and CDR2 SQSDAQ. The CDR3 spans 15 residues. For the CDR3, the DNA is TGTGCCAGCAGCCCACTCCGTCCTTGCAATCAGCCCCAGCATTTT. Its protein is CASSPLRPCNQPQHF.